This entry features one T cell receptor beta chain sequence. Its antigen has not been determined. No much larger clone exists at a distance of one base, and base qualities are not known. The identical CDR3 is also encoded by other nucleotide sequences in the sample. The record originates from a study of control samples from healthy donors and cancer patients (dated by TCRdb to 2019 to 2021). The library was produced with the immunoSEQ multiplex PCR assay. TCRdb limited this immuneACCESS table to in-frame rearrangements with V and J called. A share of clones is missing; checked studies link under half to unresolved V genes, and the rest is unexplained. The sample yields roughly 80,000 clones; 89% were counted once. The ten largest clones capture around 5.8% of the sample. The germline ends are 18 bases apart after V is trimmed by 8 bases and J by 5 bases. The CDR3 runs 14 amino acids, cysteine and phenylalanine included. CDR3 DNA is the only sequence kept; it has 42 bases, read in frame from the first base. The germline V gene gives CDR1 as SGHDN and CDR2 as FVKESK.

The TCR originated in a man aged 45-65 years in good health. Sequenced material: blood. This chain joins TRBV14 to TRBJ1-1; the D gene is unclear. The encoded CDR3 is CASSPGRLGTEAFF. At the DNA level, the sequence is TGTGCCAGCTCCCCGGGGAGGTTGGGGACTGAAGCTTTCTTT.